What follows are 29 T cell receptor beta chains derived from one specimen sequenced in a study of T cell repertoires in cytomegalovirus infection. Antigens of these TCRs are unknown. TCRdb fed the reads into MiXCR, producing one record per CDR3 protein. The profile shows approximately 500,000 distinct CDR3 sequences, about 33% of them singletons. Material: cultured PBMCs, obtained from culture after CMV antigen stimulation. These receptors all stem from a human donor in good health (CMV status not recorded). Some clones in this sample may be carry-over from other donors' samples.

This clonotype was detected a few times. V is TRBV7-2 and J is TRBJ1-2, with D hard to call. V lost 3 bases to trimming and J lost 2 bases, with 10 bases between them. Per germline, CDR1 SGHTA and CDR2 FQGNSA. The CDR3 covers 14 residues. CDR3 loop: CASSFHGLNYGYTF. CDR3 coding DNA: TGTGCCAGCAGCTTTCATGGGTTGAACTATGGCTACACCTTC.

Only one count was recorded for this clonotype. The gene calls are TRBV28 and TRBJ1-2; maybe TRBD1 (5 bases). V was cut by 5 bases and J by 4 bases, with 14 bases left in between. The CDR3 spans 14 residues. Germline CDR1 MDHEN, CDR2 SYDVKM. The CDR3 DNA is TGTGCCAGCAGTCTAACCACAGGAGTCTATGGCTACACCTTC. It translates to CASSLTTGVYGYTF.

The genes are TRBV11-3 and TRBJ1-1; D remains unclear. Germline V gene sequence: CDR1 SGHNT, CDR2 YENEEA. V was pared by 3 bases and J by 3 bases, with 14 bases between. CDR3 size: 15 residues. As DNA, the CDR3 is TGTGCCAGCAGCTTCCGAGGCCTTGAGGACACTGAAGCTTTCTTT. Its translation is CASSFRGLEDTEAFF.

The chain has TRBV27 and TRBJ2-5; the D call may be TRBD1 or TRBD2 (5 bases each). Trimming removed 5 bases at V and 4 bases at J, with 14 bases between. Germline V CDR1 and CDR2: MNHEY, SMNVEV (reference sequence). The CDR3 covers 14 residues. The CDR3, as DNA: TGTGCCAGCAGTCCCGGGGCCGGAGGAGAGACCCAGTACTTC. This codes for CASSPGAGGETQYF.

The chain has TRBV19 and TRBJ2-7, with D possibly TRBD1 on 6 matching bases. Trimming removed 0 bases at V and 3 bases at J, with 21 bases between. The CDR3 is 18 amino acids. CDR1 LNHDA and CDR2 SQIVND come from the germline V gene (reference sequence). The DNA for the CDR3 is TGTGCCAGTAGTATAGATCAGGGGAACAGAGAACCTTTCTACGAGCAGTACGTC. Translating it yields CASSIDQGNREPFYEQYV.

V is TRBV6-6 and J is TRBJ2-5; 9 positions match TRBD2. The V segment lost 2 bases and the J segment 3 bases; nucleotides outside the gene matches: 4. CDR3 size: 15 residues. In germline, CDR1 is MNHNY, CDR2 SVGAGI (reference sequence). The CDR3 DNA reads TGTGCCAGCAGTTACGAGGCTAGCGGGGAAGAGACCCAGTACTTC. The encoded protein is CASSYEASGEETQYF.

This clonotype was found a few times. The V and J genes are TRBV28 and TRBJ1-5; D unresolved. Trimming removed 8 bases at V and 1 base at J, with 6 bases between. The length of the CDR3 is 12 residues. Germline-derived CDR1 and CDR2 are MDHEN and SYDVKM. CDR3 residues: CASLDSNQPQHF. DNA of the CDR3: TGTGCCAGCTTGGACAGCAATCAGCCCCAGCATTTT.

This chain uses TRBV7-6 with TRBJ2-7, with 7 bases lining up with TRBD1. With V trimmed by 1 base and J by 3 bases, 3 bases remained unmatched. Germline lookup yields CDR1 SGHVS and CDR2 FNYEAQ. The CDR3 totals 14 residues. CDR3 sequence: CASSLDRQGYEQYF. DNA of the CDR3: TGTGCCAGCAGCTTAGATCGACAGGGCTACGAGCAGTACTTC.

The V gene is TRBV11-2, the J gene TRBJ2-4, with TRBD2 matching over 8 bases. The CDR3 extends over 17 amino acids. From germline, CDR1 is SGHAT and CDR2 FQNNGV. The junction had 11 bases not matched to a gene; V was cut back by 5 bases and J by 2 bases. The CDR3 sequence is CASSRGASGSSKNIQYF. In DNA, the CDR3 is TGTGCCAGCAGCCGGGGGGCGAGCGGGAGTTCCAAAAACATTCAGTACTTC.

The V call is TRBV6-1, the J call TRBJ2-1; 7 positions agree with TRBD2. The germline gives CDR1 MNHNS, CDR2 SASEGT. The CDR3 spans 15 residues. The J segment lost 3 bases and the V segment lost 5 bases, leaving 7 bases of the junction unmatched. As DNA, the CDR3 is TGTGCCAGCAGTTACGGAAGCGGGAACTACAATGAGCAGTTCTTC. It codes for CASSYGSGNYNEQFF.

The chain uses TRBV19 and TRBJ2-1; D is uncertain. Between the trimmed V and J ends, which lost 5 bases and 7 bases, there was a span of 15 bases. This CDR3 region has 14 residues. Germline V gene sequence: CDR1 LNHDA, CDR2 SQIVND (reference sequence). The CDR3 DNA sequence: TGTGCCAGTAGTGGGCTAGTTAGTAAGAATGAGCAGTTCTTC. Residues: CASSGLVSKNEQFF.

At least ten counts were recorded for this clonotype. The chain uses TRBV7-8 and TRBJ2-1, with 11 nucleotides matching TRBD2. With 1 base clipped from V and 6 bases from J, the junction kept 2 bases outside the gene matches. CDR1 SGHVS and CDR2 FQNEAQ come from the germline V gene. CDR3 length: 15 amino acids. CDR3 nucleotides: TGTGCCAGCAGCTTAGAACTAGCGGGAGTCAATGAGCAGTTCTTC. This gives the protein CASSLELAGVNEQFF.

The rearrangement joins TRBV20-1 to TRBJ2-3, with 7 bases aligning to TRBD2. Germline assignment: CDR1 DFQATT and CDR2 SNEGSKA (reference sequence). The CDR3 is 14 amino acids. The CDR3 sequence is CRVPRAGVSDTQYF. For the CDR3, the DNA is TGCAGAGTCCCCAGGGCGGGAGTCTCAGATACGCAGTATTTT.

This clonotype was seen repeatedly, ten times or more. This chain joins TRBV7-2 and TRBJ1-1, with 10 bases lining up with TRBD1. The CDR3 runs to 14 residues. Germline V gene lookup returns CDR1 SGHTA and CDR2 FQGNSA. The junction had 0 bases not matched to a gene; V was cut back by 4 bases and J by 1 base. The CDR3: CASSWDRGNTEAFF. The CDR3 DNA sequence: TGTGCCAGCAGCTGGGACAGGGGGAACACTGAAGCTTTCTTT.

This clonotype was seen ten or more times. The gene calls are TRBV7-2 and TRBJ2-7; TRBD1 matches 7 bases. This CDR3 is 14 amino acids long. With 5 bases clipped from V and 1 base from J, the junction kept 5 bases outside the gene matches. Germline V gene lookup returns CDR1 SGHTA and CDR2 FQGNSA. The CDR3 region has the DNA TGTGCCAGCAGCCGGACAGGCCCGTCCTACGAGCAGTACTTC. Protein: CASSRTGPSYEQYF.

The CDR3 loop is CASSLDPGTTGNTIYF. The CDR3 DNA sequence: TGCGCCAGCAGCTTGGATCCCGGGACGACTGGAAACACCATATATTTT. This rearrangement joins TRBV5-1 to TRBJ1-3; maybe TRBD1 (5 bases). The CDR3 sequence is 16 residues long. Trimming left V 0 bases short and J 2 bases short, with 12 bases between. CDR1 and CDR2 (germline): SGHRS, YFSETQ. The variable domain in full, completed from reference TRBV5-1 and TRBJ1-3, reads KAGVTQTPRYLIKTRGQQVTLSCSPISGHRSVSWYQQTPGQGLQFLFEYFSETQRNKGNFPGRFSGRQFSNSRSEMNVSTLELGDSALYLCASSLDPGTTGNTIYFGEGSWLTVV.

This chain links TRBV6-1 with TRBJ1-5; D gene unclear. Per the germline V gene, CDR1 is MNHNS and CDR2 is SASEGT. The CDR3 totals 14 residues. V lost 6 bases to trimming and J lost 0 bases, with 9 bases between them. The CDR3 sequence: CASRRTFSNQPQHF. The CDR3 DNA is TGTGCCAGCAGAAGGACCTTTAGCAATCAGCCCCAGCATTTT.

This rearrangement joins TRBV20-1 to TRBJ2-1; D gene uncertain. CDR3 length: 14 residues. Trimming pared 6 bases from V and 7 bases from J, leaving 19 bases between. In germline, CDR1 is DFQATT, CDR2 SNEGSKA (reference sequence). CDR3 region: CSAGKHLLGNEQFF. DNA for the CDR3: TGCAGTGCGGGGAAACATCTTTTAGGGAATGAGCAGTTCTTC.

The chain combines TRBV28 with TRBJ2-7; D possibly uses TRBD1 or TRBD2 (5 bases each). Looked up from germline, CDR1 is MDHEN and CDR2 is SYDVKM. Trimming left V 1 base short and J 4 bases short, with 11 bases between. CDR3 length: 14 residues. CDR3 protein: CASSLSAGRYEQYV. In nucleotides, the CDR3 is TGTGCCAGCAGTTTATCGGCAGGGAGATACGAGCAGTACGTC.

The chain is built from TRBV20-1 and TRBJ2-1; the D is unclear. The CDR3 runs 14 residues. Trimming removed 0 bases at V and 7 bases at J, with 13 bases between. Germline CDR1 and CDR2: DFQATT and SNEGSKA (reference sequence). CDR3 amino acids: CSARDKRSRNEQFF. The CDR3 coding sequence is TGCAGTGCTAGAGATAAGAGGTCTCGGAATGAGCAGTTCTTC.

This clonotype showed up just a few times. V and J are TRBV7-2 and TRBJ2-1, with 11 bases matching TRBD2. V gave up 1 base and J gave up 6 bases; unmatched junction bases: 8. CDR3 size: 17 residues. Looked up from germline, CDR1 is SGHTA and CDR2 is FQGNSA. CDR3 DNA sequence: TGTGCCAGCAGCTTAGGGCCCATAGCGGGAGGGTCCAATGAGCAGTTCTTC. Translating gives CASSLGPIAGGSNEQFF.

This chain joins TRBV12-3 or TRBV12-4 and TRBJ2-1; weak D call: TRBD2 (6 bases). The CDR3 consists of 15 residues. The V end lost 6 bases, the J end lost 1 base, and 13 bases lay between the germline ends. The CDR3 sequence: CASSPTAGSYNEQFF. The DNA for the CDR3 is TGTGCCAGCAGCCCCACCGCGGGGTCCTACAATGAGCAGTTCTTC.

In nucleotides, the CDR3 is TGTGCCAGCAGCTTAGGGGGGGGGGGGGATGTTCACGAGCAGTACGTC. Translated, it gives CASSLGGGGDVHEQYV. The chain links TRBV7-2 to TRBJ2-7; 7 nucleotides agree with TRBD2. Looked up from germline, CDR1 is SGHTA and CDR2 is FQGNSA. The CDR3 spans 16 residues. The trim removed 1 base at V and 5 bases at J, leaving 11 bases unmatched.

Only a few counts were recorded for this clonotype. This chain joins TRBV12-3 or TRBV12-4 and TRBJ2-3, with 8 bases aligning to TRBD2. After removal of 2 bases from V and 8 bases from J, the junction contained 6 bases not matched to a gene. The CDR3 is made up of 14 amino acids. The CDR3 DNA sequence: TGTGCCAGCAGTTTACGGGAGGGTGGCGGTACGCAGTATTTT. Translated, it gives CASSLREGGGTQYF.

This clonotype showed up just a few times. This chain joins TRBV10-3 and TRBJ1-2, with 8 bases that match TRBD1. CDR3 length: 15 residues. Germline CDR1 reads ENHRY; CDR2 reads SYGVKD. With V trimmed by 6 bases and J by 7 bases, 13 bases remained unmatched. In DNA, the CDR3 is TGTGCCATCAGACGCTCAGGGGGCGAGTTATCTGGCTACACCTTC. It translates to CAIRRSGGELSGYTF.

The genes are TRBV28 and TRBJ1-1; 7 bases line up with TRBD1. Germline CDR1 and CDR2: MDHEN and SYDVKM. The CDR3 covers 12 residues. Trimming took 8 bases from V and 2 from J; bases not matched to a gene: 2. The CDR3 sequence: CASWDRNTEAFF. As DNA, the CDR3 is TGTGCCAGCTGGGACAGAAACACTGAAGCTTTCTTT.

This clonotype was seen at least ten times. The chain carries TRBV7-8 and TRBJ2-2, with D perhaps matching TRBD2 (6 bases). CDR1 and CDR2 from the germline V gene are SGHVS and FQNEAQ. The V end was cut by 0 bases, the J end by 3 bases, with 11 bases between. This CDR3 has 16 amino acids. The CDR3 DNA follows: TGTGCCAGCAGCTTAGCACCCCGGGGGTACACCGGGGAGCTGTTTTTT. Its protein product is CASSLAPRGYTGELFF.

Worth noting for this clonotype: An end of the junction differs from the germline gene, which may be a read error. The chain employs TRBV4-1 and TRBJ2-7; 12 positions match TRBD2. Germline V gene lookup returns CDR1 MGHRA and CDR2 YSYEKL. This CDR3 has 15 residues. CDR3 sequence: CASSRATSGSYEQYF. The CDR3 DNA reads as TGTGCCAGCAGCCGTGCGACTAGCGGGAGCTACGAGCAGTACTTC.

The chain carries TRBV28 and TRBJ1-6, with 9 bases lining up with TRBD1. The V gene's germline CDR1 is MDHEN and CDR2 SYDVKM. The CDR3 spans 15 residues. Trimming took 4 bases from V and 11 from J; bases not matched to a gene: 9. The CDR3 spells CASSSRGQGRAPLHF. The CDR3 nucleotides are TGTGCCAGCAGTTCCAGGGGACAGGGAAGAGCACCCCTCCACTTT.